This record covers a single T cell receptor (beta chain). CDR3 size: 13 residues. Germline CDR1 reads KGHSH; CDR2 reads LQKENI. Trimming stripped 3 bases from V and 5 bases from J, with 10 bases between. This entry belongs to a study of technical replicates of blood from several donors. TCRdb keeps only in-frame clones here, not all; method: immunoSEQ multiplex PCR. This table holds 50,000 to 70,000 clones, around 93% found once. The chain couples TRBV18 to TRBJ1-1; no clear D gene. Sequenced sample: PBMCs. This sequence originates from a human donor in good health. Some clones in this sample may be carry-over from other donors' samples. DNA for the CDR3: TGTGCCAGCTCACCTACAACGGGGACTGAAGCTTTCTTT. Its translation: CASSPTTGTEAFF.